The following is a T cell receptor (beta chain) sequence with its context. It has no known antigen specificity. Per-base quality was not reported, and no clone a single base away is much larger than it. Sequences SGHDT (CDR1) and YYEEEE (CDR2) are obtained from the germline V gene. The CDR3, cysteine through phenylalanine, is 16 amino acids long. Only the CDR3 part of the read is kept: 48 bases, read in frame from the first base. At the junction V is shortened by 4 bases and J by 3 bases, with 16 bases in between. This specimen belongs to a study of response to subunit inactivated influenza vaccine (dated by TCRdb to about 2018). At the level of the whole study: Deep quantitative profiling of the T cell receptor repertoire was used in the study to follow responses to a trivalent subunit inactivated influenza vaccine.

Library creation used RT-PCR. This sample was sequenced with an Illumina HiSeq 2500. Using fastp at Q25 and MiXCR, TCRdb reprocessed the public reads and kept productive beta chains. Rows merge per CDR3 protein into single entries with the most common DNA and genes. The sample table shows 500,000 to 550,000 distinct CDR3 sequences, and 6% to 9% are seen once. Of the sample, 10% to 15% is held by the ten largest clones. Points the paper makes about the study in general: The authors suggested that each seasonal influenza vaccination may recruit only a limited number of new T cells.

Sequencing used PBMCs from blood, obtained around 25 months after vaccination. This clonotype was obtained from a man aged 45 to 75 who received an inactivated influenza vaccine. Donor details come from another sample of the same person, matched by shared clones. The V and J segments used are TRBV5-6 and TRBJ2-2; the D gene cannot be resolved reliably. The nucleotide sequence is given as TGTGCCAGCAGCCTGGGATCCCTCCCCTACACCGGGGAGCTGTTTTTT. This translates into CASSLGSLPYTGELFF.